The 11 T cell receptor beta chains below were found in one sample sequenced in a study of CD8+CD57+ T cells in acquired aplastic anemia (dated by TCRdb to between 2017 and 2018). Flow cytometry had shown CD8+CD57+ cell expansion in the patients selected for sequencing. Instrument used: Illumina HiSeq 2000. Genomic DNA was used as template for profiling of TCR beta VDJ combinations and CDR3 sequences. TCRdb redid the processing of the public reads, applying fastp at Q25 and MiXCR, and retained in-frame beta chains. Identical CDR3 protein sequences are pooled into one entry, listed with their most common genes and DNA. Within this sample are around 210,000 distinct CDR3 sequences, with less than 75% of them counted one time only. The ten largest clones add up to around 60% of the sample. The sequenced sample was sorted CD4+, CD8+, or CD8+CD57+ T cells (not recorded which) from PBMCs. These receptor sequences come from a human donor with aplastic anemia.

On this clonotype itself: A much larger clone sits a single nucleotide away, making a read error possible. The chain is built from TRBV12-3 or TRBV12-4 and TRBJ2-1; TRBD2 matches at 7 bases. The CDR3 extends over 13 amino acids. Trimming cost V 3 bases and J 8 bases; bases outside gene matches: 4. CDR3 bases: TGTGCCAGCAGTTTGGCGGGGGTGGATGAGCAGTTCTTC. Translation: CASSLAGVDEQFF.

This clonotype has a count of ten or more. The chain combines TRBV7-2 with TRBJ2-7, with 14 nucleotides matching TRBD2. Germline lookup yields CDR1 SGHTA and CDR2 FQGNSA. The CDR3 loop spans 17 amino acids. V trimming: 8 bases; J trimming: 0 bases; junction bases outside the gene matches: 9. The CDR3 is CASSPPTSGGVSYEQYF. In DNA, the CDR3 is TGTGCCAGCTCACCACCGACTAGCGGGGGGGTCTCCTACGAGCAGTACTTC.

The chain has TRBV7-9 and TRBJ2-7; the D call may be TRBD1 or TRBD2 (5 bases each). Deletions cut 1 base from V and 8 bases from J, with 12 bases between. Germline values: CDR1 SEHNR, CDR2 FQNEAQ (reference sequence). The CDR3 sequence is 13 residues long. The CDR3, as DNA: TGTGCCAGCAGCTTAGTTGGCAGGGAGAAGCAGTACTTC. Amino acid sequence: CASSLVGREKQYF.

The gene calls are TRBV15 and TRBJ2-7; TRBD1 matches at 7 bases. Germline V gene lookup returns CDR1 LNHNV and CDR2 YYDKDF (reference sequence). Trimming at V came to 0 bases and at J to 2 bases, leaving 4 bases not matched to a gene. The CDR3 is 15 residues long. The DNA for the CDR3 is TGTGCCACCAGCAGAGAAAAAGGGGGCCCCTACGAGCAGTACGTC. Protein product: CATSREKGGPYEQYV.

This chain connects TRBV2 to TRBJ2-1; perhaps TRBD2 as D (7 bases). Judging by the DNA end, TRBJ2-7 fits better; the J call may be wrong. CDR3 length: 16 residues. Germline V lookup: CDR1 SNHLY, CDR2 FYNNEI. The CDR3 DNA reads TGTGCCAGCAGCTTAAACCCTAGGGGGGGGCCAGGCGAGCAGTACTTC. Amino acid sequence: CASSLNPRGGPGEQYF.

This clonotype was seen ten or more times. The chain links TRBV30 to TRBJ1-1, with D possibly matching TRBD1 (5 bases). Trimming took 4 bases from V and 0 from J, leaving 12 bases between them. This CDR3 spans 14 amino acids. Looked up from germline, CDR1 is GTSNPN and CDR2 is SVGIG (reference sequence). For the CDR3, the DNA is TGTGCCTGGACACGGGACGGTTTGAACACTGAAGCTTTCTTT. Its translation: CAWTRDGLNTEAFF. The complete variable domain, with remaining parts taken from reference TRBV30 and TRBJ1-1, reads SQTIHQWPATLVQPVGSPLSLECTVEGTSNPNLYWYRQAAGRGLQLLFYSVGIGQISSEVPQNLSASRPQDRQFILSSKKLLLSDSGFYLCAWTRDGLNTEAFFGQGTRLTVV.

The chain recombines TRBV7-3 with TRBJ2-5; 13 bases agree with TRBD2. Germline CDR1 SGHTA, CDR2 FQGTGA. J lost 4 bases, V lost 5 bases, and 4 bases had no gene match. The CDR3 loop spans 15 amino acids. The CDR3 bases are TGTGCCAGCAGCACTAGCGGGGGGGCACGAGAGACCCAGTACTTC. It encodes CASSTSGGARETQYF.

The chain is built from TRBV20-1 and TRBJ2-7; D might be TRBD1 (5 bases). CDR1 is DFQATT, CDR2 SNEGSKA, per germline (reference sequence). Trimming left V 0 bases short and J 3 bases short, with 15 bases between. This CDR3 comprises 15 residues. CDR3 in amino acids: CSARDQGSLIYEQYF. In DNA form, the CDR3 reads TGCAGTGCTAGAGATCAGGGCTCCCTGATCTACGAGCAGTACTTC.

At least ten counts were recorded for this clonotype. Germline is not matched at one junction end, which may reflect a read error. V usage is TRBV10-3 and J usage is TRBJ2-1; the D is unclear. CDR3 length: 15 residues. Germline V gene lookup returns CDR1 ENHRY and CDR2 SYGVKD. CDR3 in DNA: TGTGCCATGAGTGGGCCAGGCGATGCCTACAATGAGCAGTTCTTC. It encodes CAMSGPGDAYNEQFF.

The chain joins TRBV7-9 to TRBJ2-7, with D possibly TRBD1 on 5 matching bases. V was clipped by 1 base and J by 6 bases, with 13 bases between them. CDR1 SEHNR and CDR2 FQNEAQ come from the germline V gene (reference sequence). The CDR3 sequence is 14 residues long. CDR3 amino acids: CASSLEMGPCEQYF. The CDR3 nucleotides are TGTGCCAGCAGCTTAGAAATGGGGCCATGCGAGCAGTACTTC.

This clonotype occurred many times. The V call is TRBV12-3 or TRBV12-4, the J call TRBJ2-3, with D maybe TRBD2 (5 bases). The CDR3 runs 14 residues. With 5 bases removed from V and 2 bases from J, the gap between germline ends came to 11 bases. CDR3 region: CASSPGLLTDTQYF. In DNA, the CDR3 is TGTGCCAGCAGTCCAGGACTCCTCACAGATACGCAGTATTTT.